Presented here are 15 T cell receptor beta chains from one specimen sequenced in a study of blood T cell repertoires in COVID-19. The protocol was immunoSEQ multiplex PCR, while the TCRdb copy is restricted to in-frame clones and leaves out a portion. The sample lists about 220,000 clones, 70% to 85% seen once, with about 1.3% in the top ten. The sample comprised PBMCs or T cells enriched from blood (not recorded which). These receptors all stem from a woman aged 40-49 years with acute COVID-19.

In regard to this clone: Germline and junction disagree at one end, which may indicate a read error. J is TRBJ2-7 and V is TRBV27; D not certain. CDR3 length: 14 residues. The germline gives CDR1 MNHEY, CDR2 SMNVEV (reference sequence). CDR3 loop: CASSPRIGSYEQYF. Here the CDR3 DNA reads TGTGCTAGCAGTCCTCGAATCGGTTCCTACGAGCAGTACTTC.

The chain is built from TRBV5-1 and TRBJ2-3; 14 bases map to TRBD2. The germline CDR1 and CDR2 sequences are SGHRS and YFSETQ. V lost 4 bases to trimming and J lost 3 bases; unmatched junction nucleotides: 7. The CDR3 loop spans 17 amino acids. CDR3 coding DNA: TGCGCCAGCAGCCCCCGAGGGACTAGCGGGAGAACAGATACGCAGTATTTT. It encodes CASSPRGTSGRTDTQYF.

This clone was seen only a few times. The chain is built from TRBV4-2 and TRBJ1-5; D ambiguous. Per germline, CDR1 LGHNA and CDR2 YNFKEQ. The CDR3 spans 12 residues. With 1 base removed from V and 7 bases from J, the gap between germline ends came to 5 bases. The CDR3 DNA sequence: TGTGCCAGCAGCCAAGGAGGGCAGCCCCAGCATTTT. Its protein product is CASSQGGQPQHF.

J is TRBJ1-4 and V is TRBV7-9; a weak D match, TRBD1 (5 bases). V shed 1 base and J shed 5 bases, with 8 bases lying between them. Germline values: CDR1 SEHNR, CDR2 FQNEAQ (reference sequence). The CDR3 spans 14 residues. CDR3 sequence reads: CASSLVGGNEKLFF. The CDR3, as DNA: TGTGCCAGCAGCTTAGTGGGGGGAAATGAAAAACTGTTTTTT. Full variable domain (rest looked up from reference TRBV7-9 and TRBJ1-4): DTGVSQNPRHKITKRGQNVTFRCDPISEHNRLYWYRQTLGQGPEFLTYFQNEAQLEKSRLLSDRFSAERPKGSFSTLEIQRTEQGDSAMYLCASSLVGGNEKLFFGSGTQLSVL.

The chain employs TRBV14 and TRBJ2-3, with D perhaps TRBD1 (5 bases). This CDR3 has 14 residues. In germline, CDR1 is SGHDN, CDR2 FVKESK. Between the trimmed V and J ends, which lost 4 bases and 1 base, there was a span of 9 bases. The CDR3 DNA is TGTGCCAGCAGCCGAATGACAGGCACAGATACGCAGTATTTT. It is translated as CASSRMTGTDTQYF.

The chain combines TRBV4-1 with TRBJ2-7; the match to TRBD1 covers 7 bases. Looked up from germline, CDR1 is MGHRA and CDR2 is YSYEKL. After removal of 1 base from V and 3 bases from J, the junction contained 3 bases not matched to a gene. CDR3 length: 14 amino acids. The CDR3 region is CASSQGGQNYEQYF. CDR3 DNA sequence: TGCGCCAGCAGCCAAGGGGGACAGAACTACGAGCAGTACTTC.

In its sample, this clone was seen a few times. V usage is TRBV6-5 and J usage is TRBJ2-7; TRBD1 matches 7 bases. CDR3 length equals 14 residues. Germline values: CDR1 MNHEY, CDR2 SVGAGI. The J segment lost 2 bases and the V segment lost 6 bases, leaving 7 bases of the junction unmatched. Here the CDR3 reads CASRQQGRTYEQYF. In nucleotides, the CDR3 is TGTGCCAGCAGGCAACAGGGGAGAACCTACGAGCAGTACTTC.

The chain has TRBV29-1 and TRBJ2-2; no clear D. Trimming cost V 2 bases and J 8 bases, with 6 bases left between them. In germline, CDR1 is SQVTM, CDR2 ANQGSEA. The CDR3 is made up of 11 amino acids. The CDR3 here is CSVEKLGELFF. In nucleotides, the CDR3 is TGCAGCGTTGAAAAGCTGGGGGAGCTGTTTTTT.

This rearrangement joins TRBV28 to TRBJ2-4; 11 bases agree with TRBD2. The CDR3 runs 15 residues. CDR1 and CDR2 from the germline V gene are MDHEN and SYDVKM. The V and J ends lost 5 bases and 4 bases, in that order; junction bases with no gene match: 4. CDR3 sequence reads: CASSLWTSGKNIQYF. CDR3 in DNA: TGTGCCAGCAGTCTCTGGACTAGCGGGAAAAACATTCAGTACTTC.

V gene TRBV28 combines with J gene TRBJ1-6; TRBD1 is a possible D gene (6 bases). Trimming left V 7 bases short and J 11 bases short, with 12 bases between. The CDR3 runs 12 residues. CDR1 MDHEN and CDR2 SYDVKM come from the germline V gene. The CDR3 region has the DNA TGTGCCAGCACCGGGACACGAGCACCCCTCCACTTT. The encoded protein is CASTGTRAPLHF. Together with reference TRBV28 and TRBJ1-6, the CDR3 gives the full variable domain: DVKVTQSSRYLVKRTGEKVFLECVQDMDHENMFWYRQDPGLGLRLIYFSYDVKMKEKGDIPEGYSVSREKKERFSLILESASTNQTSMYLCASTGTRAPLHFGNGTRLTVT.

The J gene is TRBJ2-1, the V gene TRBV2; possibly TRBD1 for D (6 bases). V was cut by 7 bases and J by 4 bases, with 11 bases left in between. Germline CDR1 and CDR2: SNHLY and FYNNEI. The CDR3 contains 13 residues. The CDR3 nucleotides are TGTGCCAGCACGGTCGACAGGTACAATGAGCAGTTCTTC. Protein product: CASTVDRYNEQFF. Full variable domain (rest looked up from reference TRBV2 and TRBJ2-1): EPEVTQTPSHQVTQMGQEVILRCVPISNHLYFYWYRQILGQKVEFLVSFYNNEISEKSEIFDDQFSVERPDGSNFTLKIRSTKLEDSAMYFCASTVDRYNEQFFGPGTRLTVL.

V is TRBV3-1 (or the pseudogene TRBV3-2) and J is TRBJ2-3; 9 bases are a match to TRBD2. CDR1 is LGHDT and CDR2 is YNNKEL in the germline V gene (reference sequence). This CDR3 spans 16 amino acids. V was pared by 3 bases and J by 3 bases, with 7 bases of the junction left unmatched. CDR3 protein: CASSHSGSSRTDTQYF. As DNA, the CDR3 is TGTGCCAGCAGCCATAGCGGGAGTTCGAGAACAGATACGCAGTATTTT.

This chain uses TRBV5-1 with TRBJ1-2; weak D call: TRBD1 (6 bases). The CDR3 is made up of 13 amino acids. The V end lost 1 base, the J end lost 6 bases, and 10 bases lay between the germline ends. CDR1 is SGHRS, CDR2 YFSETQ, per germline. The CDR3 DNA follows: TGCGCCAGCAGCTTGACCTCAGGGGATGGCTACACCTTC. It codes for CASSLTSGDGYTF.

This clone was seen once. The CDR3 nucleotides read TGTGCCAGCAGCTTAAACGGGAGCCCCTACAATGAGCAGTTCTTC. Translated: CASSLNGSPYNEQFF. This chain uses TRBV7-3 with TRBJ2-1; tentatively, D is TRBD2 (6 bases). Trimming took off 1 base at V and 2 bases at J, with 9 bases between the two ends. CDR1 SGHTA and CDR2 FQGTGA come from the germline V gene. The CDR3 has 15 amino acids. Full variable domain (remainder filled in from reference TRBV7-3 and TRBJ2-1): GAGVSQTPSNKVTEKGKYVELRCDPISGHTALYWYRQSLGQGPEFLIYFQGTGAADDSGLPNDRFFAVRPEGSVSTLKIQRTERGDSAVYLCASSLNGSPYNEQFFGPGTRLTVL.

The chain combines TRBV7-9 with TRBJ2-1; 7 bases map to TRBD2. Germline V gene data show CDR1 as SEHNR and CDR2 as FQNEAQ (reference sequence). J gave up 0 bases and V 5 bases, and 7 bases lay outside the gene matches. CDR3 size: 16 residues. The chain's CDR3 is CASSMYGGSSYNEQFF. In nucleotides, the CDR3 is TGTGCCAGCAGCATGTACGGGGGGAGCTCCTACAATGAGCAGTTCTTC.